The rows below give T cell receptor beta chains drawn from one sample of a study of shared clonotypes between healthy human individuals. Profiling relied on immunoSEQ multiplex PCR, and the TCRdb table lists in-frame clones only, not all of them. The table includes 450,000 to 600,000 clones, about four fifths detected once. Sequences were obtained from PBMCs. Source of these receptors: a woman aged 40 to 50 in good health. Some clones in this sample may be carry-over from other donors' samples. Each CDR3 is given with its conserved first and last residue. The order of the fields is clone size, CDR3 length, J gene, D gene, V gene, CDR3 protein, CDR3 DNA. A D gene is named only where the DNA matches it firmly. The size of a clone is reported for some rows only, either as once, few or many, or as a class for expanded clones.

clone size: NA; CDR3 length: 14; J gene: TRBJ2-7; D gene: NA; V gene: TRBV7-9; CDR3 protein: CASSFVVTNYEQYF; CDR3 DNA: TGTGCCAGCAGCTTTGTTGTCACCAACTACGAGCAGTACTTC
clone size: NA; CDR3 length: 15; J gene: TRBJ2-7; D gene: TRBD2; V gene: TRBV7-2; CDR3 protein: CASSSGLAGEGEQYF; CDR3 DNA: TGTGCCAGCAGTTCGGGACTAGCGGGAGAGGGCGAGCAGTACTTC
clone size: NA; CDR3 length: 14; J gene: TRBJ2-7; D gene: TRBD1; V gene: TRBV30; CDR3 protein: CAWVEVDRGYEQYF; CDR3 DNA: TGTGCCTGGGTCGAAGTTGACAGGGGGTACGAGCAGTACTTC
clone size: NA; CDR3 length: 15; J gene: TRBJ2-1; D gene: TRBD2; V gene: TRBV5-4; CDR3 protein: CASSLGVAGYNEQFF; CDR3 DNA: TGTGCCAGCAGCTTGGGGGTAGCGGGATACAATGAGCAGTTCTTC
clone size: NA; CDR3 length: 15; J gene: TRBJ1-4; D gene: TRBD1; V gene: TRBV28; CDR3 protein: CASSPPTGGGEKLFF; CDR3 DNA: TGTGCCAGCAGTCCTCCAACAGGGGGAGGTGAAAAACTGTTTTTT
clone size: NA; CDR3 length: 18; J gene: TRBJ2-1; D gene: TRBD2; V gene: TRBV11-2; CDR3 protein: CASSPGLAGRTVLNEQFF; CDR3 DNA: TGTGCCAGCAGCCCGGGACTAGCGGGACGCACTGTCCTCAATGAGCAGTTCTTC
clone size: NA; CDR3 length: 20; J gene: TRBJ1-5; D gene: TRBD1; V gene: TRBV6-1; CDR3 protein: CASSEIAEDRGFVGNQPQHF; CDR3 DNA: TGTGCCAGCAGTGAAATAGCAGAGGACAGGGGGTTTGTGGGCAATCAGCCCCAGCATTTT
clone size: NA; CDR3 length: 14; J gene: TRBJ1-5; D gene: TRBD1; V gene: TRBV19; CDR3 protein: CASSMDRFNQPQHF; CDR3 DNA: TGTGCCAGTAGTATGGACAGGTTCAATCAGCCCCAGCATTTT
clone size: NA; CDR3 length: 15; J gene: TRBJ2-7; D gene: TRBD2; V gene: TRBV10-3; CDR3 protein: CAISGTSETGYEQYF; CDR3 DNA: TGTGCCATCAGCGGGACTAGCGAAACTGGCTACGAGCAGTACTTC
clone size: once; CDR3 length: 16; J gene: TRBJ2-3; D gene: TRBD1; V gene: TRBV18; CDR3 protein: CASSLYGQGGTDTQYF; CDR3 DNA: TGTGCCAGCTCACTTTACGGACAGGGAGGCACAGATACGCAGTATTTT
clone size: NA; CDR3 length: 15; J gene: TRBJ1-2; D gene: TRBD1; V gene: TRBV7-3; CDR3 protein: CASSITGGTGYGYTF; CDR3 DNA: TGTGCCAGCAGCATCACAGGGGGCACTGGCTATGGCTACACCTTC
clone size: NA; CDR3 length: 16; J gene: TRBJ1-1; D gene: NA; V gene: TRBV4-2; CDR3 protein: CASSPKVGDRNTEAFF; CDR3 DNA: TGTGCCAGCAGCCCTAAGGTTGGAGATAGGAACACTGAAGCTTTCTTT
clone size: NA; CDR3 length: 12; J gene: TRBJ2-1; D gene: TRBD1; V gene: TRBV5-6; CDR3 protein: CASREPGTGLFF; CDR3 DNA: TGTGCCAGCAGAGAGCCGGGGACAGGGCTGTTCTTC
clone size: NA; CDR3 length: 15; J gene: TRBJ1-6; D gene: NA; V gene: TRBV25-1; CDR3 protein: CASSGVLGRNSPLHF; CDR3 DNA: TGTGCCAGCAGTGGCGTTCTGGGTCGTAATTCACCCCTCCACTTT
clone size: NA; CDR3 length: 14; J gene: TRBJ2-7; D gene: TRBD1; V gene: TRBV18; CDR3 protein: CASSPARGTYEQYF; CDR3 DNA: TGTGCCAGCTCACCGGCCAGGGGGACCTACGAGCAGTACTTC
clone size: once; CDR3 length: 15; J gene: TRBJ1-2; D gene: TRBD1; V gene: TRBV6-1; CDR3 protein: CASSEGWTGFYGYTF; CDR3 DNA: TGTGCCAGCAGTGAAGGGTGGACAGGGTTCTATGGCTACACCTTC
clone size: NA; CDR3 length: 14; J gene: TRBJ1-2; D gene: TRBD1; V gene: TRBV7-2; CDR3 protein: CASSSHRGLEGYTF; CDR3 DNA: TGTGCCAGCAGCTCCCACAGGGGGCTAGAAGGCTACACCTTC
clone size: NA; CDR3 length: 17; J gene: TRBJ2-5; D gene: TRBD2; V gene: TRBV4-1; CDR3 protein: CASSQVGLAVTKETQYF; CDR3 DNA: TGCGCCAGCAGCCAAGTGGGACTAGCGGTTACCAAAGAGACCCAGTACTTC
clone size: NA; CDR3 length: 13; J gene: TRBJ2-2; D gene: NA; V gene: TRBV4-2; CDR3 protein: CASSQDWGGELFF; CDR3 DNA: TGTGCCAGCAGCCAAGACTGGGGCGGGGAGCTGTTTTTT
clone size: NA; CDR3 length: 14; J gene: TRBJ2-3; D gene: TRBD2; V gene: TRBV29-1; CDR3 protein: CSVEASGSTDTQYF; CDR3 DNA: TGCAGCGTTGAGGCTAGCGGGAGTACAGATACGCAGTATTTT
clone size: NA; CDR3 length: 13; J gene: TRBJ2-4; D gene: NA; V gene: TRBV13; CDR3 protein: CASSLRGPSLQYF; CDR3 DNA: TGTGCCAGCAGCTTAAGGGGACCCTCTCTTCAGTACTTC
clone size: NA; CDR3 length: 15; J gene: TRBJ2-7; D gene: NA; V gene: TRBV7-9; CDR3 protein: CASSLAHDLVYEQYF; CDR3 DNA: TGTGCCAGCAGCTTAGCGCATGATCTAGTTTACGAGCAGTACTTC
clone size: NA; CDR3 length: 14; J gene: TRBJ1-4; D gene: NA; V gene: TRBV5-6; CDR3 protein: CASSLGGKHEKLFF; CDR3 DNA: TGTGCCAGCAGCTTGGGAGGGAAACATGAAAAACTGTTTTTT
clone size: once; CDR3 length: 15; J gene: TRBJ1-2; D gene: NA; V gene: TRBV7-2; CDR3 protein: CASSFGPDPTPGYTF; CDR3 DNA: TGTGCCAGCAGCTTCGGTCCGGACCCAACCCCTGGCTACACCTTC
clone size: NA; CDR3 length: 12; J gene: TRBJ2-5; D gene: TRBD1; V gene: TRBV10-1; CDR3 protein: CASRTGDETQYF; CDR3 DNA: TGCGCCAGTCGGACAGGGGACGAGACCCAGTACTTC
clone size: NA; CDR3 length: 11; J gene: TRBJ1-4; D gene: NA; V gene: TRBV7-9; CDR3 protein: CASSTREKLFF; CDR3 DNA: TGTGCCAGCAGCACTCGTGAAAAACTGTTTTTT
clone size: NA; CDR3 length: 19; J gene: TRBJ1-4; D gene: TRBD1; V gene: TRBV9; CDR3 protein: CASSPPPGQGMFGNEKLFF; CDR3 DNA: TGTGCCAGCAGCCCTCCGCCGGGACAGGGAATGTTTGGCAATGAAAAACTGTTTTTT
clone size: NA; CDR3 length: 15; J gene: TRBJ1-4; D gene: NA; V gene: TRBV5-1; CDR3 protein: CASSGDTLGGEKLFF; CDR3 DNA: TGCGCCAGCAGCGGTGACACGTTAGGGGGTGAAAAACTGTTTTTT
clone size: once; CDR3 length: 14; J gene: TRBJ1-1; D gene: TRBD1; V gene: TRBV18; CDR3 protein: CASSPDRERAEAFF; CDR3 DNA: TGTGCCAGCTCCCCAGACAGGGAGAGGGCTGAAGCTTTCTTT
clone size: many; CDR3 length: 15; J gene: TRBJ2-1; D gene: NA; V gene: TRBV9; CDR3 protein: CASSVAPGATSKPFF; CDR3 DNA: NA
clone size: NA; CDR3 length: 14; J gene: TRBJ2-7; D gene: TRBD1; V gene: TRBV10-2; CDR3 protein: CASSESDRVFEQYF; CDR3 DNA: TGCGCCAGCAGTGAGTCAGACAGGGTCTTCGAGCAGTACTTC
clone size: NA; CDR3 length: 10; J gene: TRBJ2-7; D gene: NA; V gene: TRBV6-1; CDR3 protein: CTTGLYEQYF; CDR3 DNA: TGTACTACTGGACTCTACGAGCAGTACTTC
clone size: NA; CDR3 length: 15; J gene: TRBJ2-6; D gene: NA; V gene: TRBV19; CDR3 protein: CATSLDHSGANVLTF; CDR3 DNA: TGTGCCACCAGCCTGGATCACTCTGGGGCCAACGTCCTGACTTTC
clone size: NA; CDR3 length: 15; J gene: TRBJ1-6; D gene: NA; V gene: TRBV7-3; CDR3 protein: CASSLSAGYNSPLHF; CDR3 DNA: TGTGCCAGCAGCTTAAGCGCCGGATACAATTCACCCCTCCACTTT
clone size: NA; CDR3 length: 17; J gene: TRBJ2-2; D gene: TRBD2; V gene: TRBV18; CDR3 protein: CASSPPALAVGTGELFF; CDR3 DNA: TGTGCCAGCTCACCACCTGCACTAGCGGTCGGCACCGGGGAGCTGTTTTTT
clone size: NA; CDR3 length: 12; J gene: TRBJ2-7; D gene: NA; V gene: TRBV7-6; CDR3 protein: CASSAQGYEQYF; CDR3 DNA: TGTGCCAGCAGCGCCCAGGGTTACGAGCAGTACTTC